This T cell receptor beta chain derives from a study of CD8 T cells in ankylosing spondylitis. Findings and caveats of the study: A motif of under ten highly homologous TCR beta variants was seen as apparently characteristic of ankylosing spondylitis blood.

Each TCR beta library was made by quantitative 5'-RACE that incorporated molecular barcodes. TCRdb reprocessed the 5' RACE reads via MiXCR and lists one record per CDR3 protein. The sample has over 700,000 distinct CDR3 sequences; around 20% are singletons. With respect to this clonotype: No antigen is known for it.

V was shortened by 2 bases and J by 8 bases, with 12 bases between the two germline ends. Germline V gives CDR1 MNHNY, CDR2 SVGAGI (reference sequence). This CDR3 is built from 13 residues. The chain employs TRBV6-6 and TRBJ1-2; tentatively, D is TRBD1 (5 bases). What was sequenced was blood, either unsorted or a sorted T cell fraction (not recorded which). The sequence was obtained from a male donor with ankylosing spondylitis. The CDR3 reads CASSYEGSGGYTF. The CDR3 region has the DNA TGTGCCAGCAGTTACGAGGGGTCCGGGGGCTACACCTTC.